This T cell receptor beta chain was profiled in a study of lymphopenia after photon versus proton radiotherapy (dated 2019 in TCRdb). For the wider study: Photon and proton radiation therapy were compared by the study for their immunological effects in patients with gastrointestinal tumors who developed high-grade lymphopenia. The roughly 21 patients in the cohort had gastrointestinal tumors, were treated with either photon or proton therapy, and subsequently developed lymphopenia. The study aimed to characterize how the two radiation modalities differ in their impact on the immune system. Findings and caveats that apply to the study as a whole: After the lymphocyte count nadir, repertoires from photon-treated patients showed oligoclonal expansion, particularly of CD8+ Temra cells, and this expansion drove the decline in diversity. Proton-treated patients stayed relatively stable during treatment, while photon-treated patients lost naive T cells and TCR diversity and gained effector/memory populations. The survival association was examined only in patients who died, and the authors described better survival with proton therapy as a possibility, not as a demonstrated result. Across the cohort, among patients who died, a greater drop in TCR diversity after the nadir was inversely correlated with overall survival time.

To prepare the library, the immunoSEQ multiplex PCR assay was applied. T cell repertoires were profiled with deep sequencing of rearranged TCR beta loci together with multiparametric flow cytometry. Sourced from immuneACCESS, this table was stored by TCRdb with only in-frame sequences that have V and J called. A share of the clones is absent; for the studies checked, an unresolved V gene accounts for under half, and the remainder has no known explanation. Here the sample has roughly 65,000 clones; about nine tenths occur a single time. About 3% of the sample goes to the ten largest clones. Per the germline V gene, SGHTA is the CDR1 and FQGNSA is the CDR2. V drops 4 bases and J drops 5 bases, leaving 24 bases in between. The CDR3 has 18 amino acids, counting the end cysteine and phenylalanine. Only the CDR3 part of the read is kept: 54 bases, read in frame from the first base. This clone was seen just once. Its antigen is not yet known. No much larger clone is present one base from it, and per-base qualities are unavailable.

The rearrangement joined TRBV7-2 to TRBJ2-1; tentative D gene TRBD2, with 6 bases matching. The sequencing used peripheral blood, collected from a patient treated with photon-based radiotherapy. The clonotype was recovered from a woman aged 70 to 79 with pancreatic cancer. The encoded CDR3 is CASSSPSPPQGGNNEQFF. Here is the DNA: TGTGCCAGCAGCTCGCCGAGTCCGCCGCAGGGCGGGAACAATGAGCAGTTCTTC. Extended through the reference TRBV7-2 and TRBJ2-1 proteins, this CDR3 yields the full variable domain: GAGVSQSPSNKVTEKGKDVELRCDPISGHTALYWYRQSLGQGLEFLIYFQGNSAPDKSGLPSDRFSAERTGGSVSTLTIQRTQQEDSAVYLCASSSPSPPQGGNNEQFFGPGTRLTVL.